Below, 10 T cell receptor beta chains from the same sample are listed, as sequenced in a study of neurological immune-mediated disorders. Time point specified: longitudinal time-point 1 (baseline). TCRdb recomputed calls from the 5' RACE reads with MiXCR, one row per CDR3 protein. The profile shows 55,000 to 75,000 distinct CDR3 sequences, 12% to 15% of them singletons. Sequenced material: PBMCs. The receptors come from a female donor with HTLV-1-associated myelopathy (HAM/TSP).

Ten or more counts support this clonotype. The chain carries TRBV28 and TRBJ2-3, with 16 bases matching TRBD2. V lost 6 bases and J lost 5; bases outside the gene matches: 14. Germline V gives CDR1 MDHEN, CDR2 SYDVKM. CDR3 size: 19 residues. The CDR3 DNA reads as TGTGCCAGCAGGGCGGGACTAGCGGGGGGGCCTGGGGGCGTAGATACGCAGTATTTT. This gives the protein CASRAGLAGGPGGVDTQYF.

Ten or more counts support this clonotype. The chain combines TRBV5-1 with TRBJ2-5; D is undetermined. The germline CDR1 and CDR2 sequences are SGHRS and YFSETQ. CDR3 length: 11 residues. V gave up 5 bases and J gave up 10 bases, with 12 bases separating them. CDR3 DNA sequence: TGCGCCAGCAGAGGGAATGAGGTCCAGTACTTC. It yields the protein CASRGNEVQYF. The entire variable domain, with the rest obtained from reference TRBV5-1 and TRBJ2-5, is as follows: KAGVTQTPRYLIKTRGQQVTLSCSPISGHRSVSWYQQTPGQGLQFLFEYFSETQRNKGNFPGRFSGRQFSNSRSEMNVSTLELGDSALYLCASRGNEVQYFGPGTRLLVL.

This clonotype was counted many times. The chain employs TRBV6-1 and TRBJ2-5, with D unclear. Germline CDR1 is MNHNS and CDR2 is SASEGT. V was cut by 3 bases and J by 2 bases, with 7 bases left in between. The CDR3 consists of 13 residues. CDR3 region: CASSEKGQETQYF. The CDR3 DNA is TGTGCCAGCAGTGAGAAAGGGCAAGAGACCCAGTACTTC.

This clonotype was detected ten times or more. The rearrangement joins TRBV5-1 to TRBJ2-7; 9 bases align to TRBD1. This CDR3 is 15 amino acids long. Looked up from germline, CDR1 is SGHRS and CDR2 is YFSETQ. V was clipped by 5 bases and J by 5 bases; unmatched bases: 11. In nucleotides, the CDR3 is TGCGCCAGCAGAATGTCGGGACAGGGAGCACACGAGCAGTACTTC. As protein: CASRMSGQGAHEQYF.

The V gene is TRBV20-1, the J gene TRBJ2-2; 10 bases map to TRBD2. The germline V gene encodes CDR1 DFQATT and CDR2 SNEGSKA (reference sequence). The CDR3 is made up of 14 amino acids. The trim removed 0 bases at V and 6 bases at J, leaving 1 base unmatched. CDR3 sequence reads: CSAREGTSAGELFF. The CDR3 coding sequence is TGCAGTGCTAGAGAGGGGACTAGCGCCGGGGAGCTGTTTTTT.

This clonotype was seen repeatedly, ten times or more. The chain uses TRBV12-3 or TRBV12-4 and TRBJ1-2; a weak D match, TRBD1 (6 bases). Trimming removed 5 bases from V and 8 bases from J, with 12 bases in between. The CDR3 spans 12 residues. The CDR3 DNA reads as TGTGCCAGCAGTCAGGGGCGGATCGGCTACACCTTC. Its protein is CASSQGRIGYTF.

A word on this clonotype: Just one base apart from a much larger clone, this may be a read error. The chain carries TRBV27 and TRBJ1-5, with 11 bases matching TRBD1. CDR1 and CDR2 (germline): MNHEY, SMNVEV (reference sequence). The CDR3 contains 15 residues. CDR3 protein: CASSSGQGAYHPQHF. The CDR3 nucleotides read TGTGCCAGCAGTTCCGGACAGGGGGCTTATCATCCCCAGCATTTT.

The sample holds a few counts of this clonotype. The rearrangement links TRBV12-3 or TRBV12-4 to TRBJ2-7, with 9 nucleotides matching TRBD2. This CDR3 contains 14 residues. V trimming: 7 bases; J trimming: 2 bases; junction bases outside the gene matches: 6. CDR3 protein: CASTQSGGTYEQYF. The CDR3 DNA follows: TGTGCCAGCACCCAAAGCGGGGGGACCTACGAGCAGTACTTC.

This clonotype was counted ten times or more. The chain joins TRBV5-1 to TRBJ2-7, with TRBD1 identical over 9 bases. The CDR3 spans 17 residues. V shed 0 bases and J 0 bases; nucleotides not matched to a gene: 7. Germline loops: CDR1 SGHRS, CDR2 YFSETQ. The CDR3 coding sequence is TGCGCCAGCAGCTTGGCCGGAGGGACAGGGAACTCCTACGAGCAGTACTTC. The encoded protein is CASSLAGGTGNSYEQYF.

This clonotype was observed many times. The chain is built from TRBV5-1 and TRBJ2-2; the D gene is possibly TRBD1 (6 bases). The V end was cut by 5 bases, the J end by 3 bases, with 11 bases between. The CDR3 consists of 14 residues. Per the germline V gene, CDR1 is SGHRS and CDR2 is YFSETQ. DNA for the CDR3: TGCGCCAGCAGGGGGCCAGGGGACACCGGGGAGCTGTTTTTT. Its protein product is CASRGPGDTGELFF.